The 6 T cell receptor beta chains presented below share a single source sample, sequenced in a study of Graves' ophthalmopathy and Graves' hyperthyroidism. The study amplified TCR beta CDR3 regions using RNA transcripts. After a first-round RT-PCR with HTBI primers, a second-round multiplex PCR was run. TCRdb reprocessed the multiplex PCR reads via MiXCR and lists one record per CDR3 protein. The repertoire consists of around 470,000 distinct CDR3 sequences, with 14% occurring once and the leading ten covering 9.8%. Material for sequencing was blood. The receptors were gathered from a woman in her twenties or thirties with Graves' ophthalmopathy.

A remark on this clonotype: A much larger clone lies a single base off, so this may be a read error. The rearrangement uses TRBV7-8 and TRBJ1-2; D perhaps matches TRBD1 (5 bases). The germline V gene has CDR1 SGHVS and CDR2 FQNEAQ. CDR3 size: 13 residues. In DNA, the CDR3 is TGTGCCAGCAGCTTAGGTCATGGGGGTGGCTACGCCTTC. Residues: CASSLGHGGGYAF.

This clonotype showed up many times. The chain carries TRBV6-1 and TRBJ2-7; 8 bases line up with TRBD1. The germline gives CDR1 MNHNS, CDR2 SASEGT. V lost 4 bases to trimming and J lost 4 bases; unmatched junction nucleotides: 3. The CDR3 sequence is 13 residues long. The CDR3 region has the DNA TGTGCCAGCAGTGGGACAGGGTATTACGAGCAGTACTTC. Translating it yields CASSGTGYYEQYF.

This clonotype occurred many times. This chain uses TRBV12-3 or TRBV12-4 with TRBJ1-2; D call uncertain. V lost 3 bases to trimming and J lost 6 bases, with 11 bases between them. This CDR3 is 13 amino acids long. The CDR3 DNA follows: TGTGCCAGCAGTTTCTGGGGAGAGGATGGCTACACCTTC. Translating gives CASSFWGEDGYTF.

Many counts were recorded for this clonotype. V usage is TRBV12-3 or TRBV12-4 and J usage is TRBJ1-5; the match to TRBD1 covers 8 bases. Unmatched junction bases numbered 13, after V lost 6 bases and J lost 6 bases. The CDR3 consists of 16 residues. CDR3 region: CASSKDRAGSGQPQHF. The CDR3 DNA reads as TGTGCCAGCAGCAAGGACAGGGCCGGCTCGGGTCAGCCCCAGCATTTT.

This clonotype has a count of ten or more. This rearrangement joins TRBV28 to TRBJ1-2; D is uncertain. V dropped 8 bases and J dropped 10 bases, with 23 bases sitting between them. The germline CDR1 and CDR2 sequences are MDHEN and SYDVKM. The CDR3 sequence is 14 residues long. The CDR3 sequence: CASYPTPGDILYTF. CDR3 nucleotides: TGTGCCAGCTACCCTACCCCTGGAGACATCCTCTACACCTTC.

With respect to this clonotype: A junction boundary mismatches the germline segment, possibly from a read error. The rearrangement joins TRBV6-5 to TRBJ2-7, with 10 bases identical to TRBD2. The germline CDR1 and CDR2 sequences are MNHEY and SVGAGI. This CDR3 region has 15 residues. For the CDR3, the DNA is TGTGCCATCAGTTACTCTAGCGGGAGTGCCTACGAGCAGTACTTC. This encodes CAISYSSGSAYEQYF.